These 28 T cell receptor beta chains were sequenced from one sample in a study of HIV-infected patients and healthy controls. The repertoire came from unfractionated whole blood and reflected all unsorted peripheral T cells. Reverse transcription used around 500 ng RNA and constant-region primers for alpha and beta. Each of the alpha and beta chains got its own library through chain-specific third strand synthesis with indices. TCRdb passed the 5' RACE reads through MiXCR, listing each CDR3 protein once. The repertoire holds thousands of distinct CDR3 sequences, with 9.3% as singletons. The sample in question was blood, obtained before antiretroviral therapy. Source of these receptors: an adult with HIV infection.

Ten or more counts support this clonotype. The chain is built from TRBV11-2 and TRBJ2-2, with TRBD1 matching 7 bases. V was clipped by 2 bases and J by 6 bases; unmatched bases: 12. The germline V gene encodes CDR1 SGHAT and CDR2 FQNNGV. This CDR3 has 17 amino acids. The DNA of the CDR3 is TGTGCCAGCAGCTTACGGGTCGTTACAGGGGTACCCGGGGAGCTGTTTTTT. Protein sequence: CASSLRVVTGVPGELFF.

The V and J genes are TRBV28 and TRBJ1-1, with 10 positions matching TRBD1. Germline V lookup: CDR1 MDHEN, CDR2 SYDVKM. V shed 8 bases and J 7 bases; nucleotides not matched to a gene: 7. The CDR3 loop spans 13 amino acids. The CDR3, as DNA: TGTGCCAGCCGAGACAGGGGGCGGGTTGAAGCTTTCTTT. Translated, it gives CASRDRGRVEAFF. The variable domain in full, with the rest retrieved from reference TRBV28 and TRBJ1-1, is DVKVTQSSRYLVKRTGEKVFLECVQDMDHENMFWYRQDPGLGLRLIYFSYDVKMKEKGDIPEGYSVSREKKERFSLILESASTNQTSMYLCASRDRGRVEAFFGQGTRLTVV.

Ten or more counts support this clonotype. The rearrangement joins TRBV12-3 or TRBV12-4 to TRBJ2-4, with a weak D call TRBD1 (5 bases). Trimming removed 2 bases from V and 0 bases from J, with 8 bases in between. This CDR3 spans 15 amino acids. The CDR3 protein is CASSLPTGAKNIQYF. As DNA, the CDR3 is TGTGCCAGCAGTTTACCAACAGGAGCCAAAAACATTCAGTACTTC.

This clonotype came up many times. The chain employs TRBV7-2 and TRBJ2-7; possibly TRBD1 for D (6 bases). The CDR3 contains 14 residues. The germline CDR1 and CDR2 sequences are SGHTA and FQGNSA. V shed 5 bases and J shed 3 bases, with 14 bases lying between them. CDR3 sequence: CASSRTGSGYEQYF. In DNA, the CDR3 is TGTGCCAGCAGCCGCACAGGGTCGGGCTACGAGCAGTACTTC. Supplemented by reference TRBV7-2 and TRBJ2-7, the full variable domain reads GAGVSQSPSNKVTEKGKDVELRCDPISGHTALYWYRQSLGQGLEFLIYFQGNSAPDKSGLPSDRFSAERTGGSVSTLTIQRTQQEDSAVYLCASSRTGSGYEQYFGPGTRLTVT.

This clonotype was seen many times. The chain couples TRBV11-2 to TRBJ1-1, with no clear D. Trimming took 5 bases from V and 2 from J, leaving 18 bases between them. The germline gives CDR1 SGHAT, CDR2 FQNNGV. The CDR3 covers 16 residues. CDR3 DNA: TGTGCCAGCAGCCCCCTAGGCGGCTACAACAACACTGAAGCTTTCTTT. It yields the protein CASSPLGGYNNTEAFF. Combining the CDR3 with reference TRBV11-2 and TRBJ1-1 gives the whole variable domain EAGVAQSPRYKIIEKRQSVAFWCNPISGHATLYWYQQILGQGPKLLIQFQNNGVVDDSQLPKDRFSAERLKGVDSTLKIQPAKLEDSAVYLCASSPLGGYNNTEAFFGQGTRLTVV.

This clonotype is medium-sized (0.01 to 0.1%) within its sample. The rearrangement links TRBV9 to TRBJ2-5; 7 nucleotides line up with TRBD1. The germline V gene encodes CDR1 SGDLS and CDR2 YYNGEE. The CDR3 is 16 residues long. Losses at the gene ends were 3 bases for V and 5 bases for J; bases not matched to a gene: 13. CDR3 loop: CASSAPITGDGETQYF. The CDR3 bases are TGTGCCAGCAGCGCCCCAATTACAGGGGACGGGGAGACCCAGTACTTC.

The chain links TRBV11-2 to TRBJ1-5; 7 bases agree with TRBD1. From germline, CDR1 is SGHAT and CDR2 FQNNGV. This CDR3 is built from 14 residues. With V trimmed by 1 base and J by 9 bases, 6 bases remained unmatched. In nucleotides, the CDR3 is TGTGCCAGCAGCTTAGGGGAGGGGGCTGGGCCCCAGCATTTT. Its translation is CASSLGEGAGPQHF.

Ten or more counts support this clonotype. The chain links TRBV19 to TRBJ2-1; D perhaps matches TRBD2 (6 bases). Trimming stripped 4 bases from V and 6 bases from J, with 10 bases between. The germline CDR1 and CDR2 sequences are LNHDA and SQIVND (reference sequence). CDR3 length equals 13 residues. CDR3 nucleotide sequence: TGTGCCAGTAGTAGCGGGGTCCTCAATGAGCAGTTCTTC. This codes for CASSSGVLNEQFF.

J is TRBJ1-6 and V is TRBV4-2; D possibly corresponds to TRBD1 (5 bases). This CDR3 contains 13 residues. Germline lookup yields CDR1 LGHNA and CDR2 YNFKEQ. Trimming left V 1 base short and J 11 bases short, with 9 bases between. The CDR3 spells CASSQAREAPLHF. CDR3 nucleotide sequence: TGTGCCAGCAGCCAAGCCAGGGAGGCACCCCTCCACTTT.

This clonotype was seen ten or more times. The rearrangement uses TRBV11-2 and TRBJ2-7, with a tentative D call TRBD1 (5 bases). The CDR3 is 14 amino acids. Germline CDR1 reads SGHAT; CDR2 reads FQNNGV. V was shortened by 3 bases and J by 2 bases, with 11 bases between the two germline ends. The CDR3 loop reads CASSLLTETYEQYF. The CDR3, as DNA: TGTGCCAGCAGCTTGTTGACAGAGACCTACGAGCAGTACTTC.

This clonotype was recorded at least ten times. V gene TRBV28 combines with J gene TRBJ1-1; no clear D gene. V was pared by 1 base and J by 6 bases, with 15 bases between. CDR1 is MDHEN, CDR2 SYDVKM, per germline. This CDR3 is 15 amino acids long. This CDR3 reads CASSLSFPGIPEAFF. Here the CDR3 DNA reads TGTGCCAGCAGTTTATCTTTTCCGGGGATACCTGAAGCTTTCTTT.

This clonotype turned up a few times. A clone one base away is much larger, so this may be a read error. The genes are TRBV9 and TRBJ1-4; weak D call: TRBD1 (6 bases). CDR1 SGDLS and CDR2 YYNGEE come from the germline V gene. Trimming stripped 3 bases from V and 0 bases from J, with 9 bases between. This CDR3 spans 15 amino acids. The CDR3 bases are TGTGCCAGCAGCGGAGAGGGGGCAACTAATGAAAAACTGTTTTTT. Protein product: CASSGEGATNEKLFF.

This clonotype was seen only a few times. The genes are TRBV10-3 and TRBJ1-2; D is uncertain. The CDR3 contains 12 residues. CDR1 and CDR2 (germline): ENHRY, SYGVKD. The ends were cut back, 2 bases at V and 7 bases at J, with 8 bases in the middle. The CDR3 sequence: CAISEGGPGYTF. The CDR3 DNA follows: TGTGCCATCAGTGAGGGAGGTCCTGGCTACACCTTC.

This clonotype is medium-sized by share. The CDR3 DNA is TGTGCCAGCAGCTTAGATAAGAGATCCGCCTACGAGCAGTACTTC. It specifies CASSLDKRSAYEQYF. The rearrangement uses TRBV11-2 and TRBJ2-7; no clear D gene. V shed 0 bases and J shed 2 bases, with 11 bases lying between them. The CDR3 is made up of 15 amino acids. Germline V gene lookup returns CDR1 SGHAT and CDR2 FQNNGV.

Judged by abundance, this clonotype is medium-sized. This sequence joins TRBV6-5 and TRBJ1-5; 7 bases are shared with TRBD1. The trim removed 6 bases at V and 2 bases at J, leaving 4 bases unmatched. Germline V gene lookup returns CDR1 MNHEY and CDR2 SVGAGI. CDR3 length: 14 residues. The CDR3 nucleotides are TGTGCCAGCAGCCCCGACAGGGGCAATCAGCCCCAGCATTTT. Its protein is CASSPDRGNQPQHF.

By frequency in the sample, this clonotype is medium-sized (0.01 to 0.1%). The chain is built from TRBV4-1 and TRBJ1-2, with D possibly TRBD1 on 6 matching bases. There are 15 residues in the CDR3. Trimming cost V 2 bases and J 2 bases, with 12 bases left between them. Germline values: CDR1 MGHRA, CDR2 YSYEKL. The CDR3 bases are TGCGCCAGCAGCCAACCCCTTGACAGGAACTATGGCTACACCTTC. Translation gives CASSQPLDRNYGYTF.

The chain links TRBV20-1 to TRBJ1-6; D ambiguous. The CDR3 has 15 amino acids. V gave up 0 bases and J gave up 4 bases, with 10 bases separating them. Germline CDR1 DFQATT, CDR2 SNEGSKA (reference sequence). The DNA of the CDR3 is TGCAGTGCTAGAGAACCCGGACGGTATAATTCACCCCTCCACTTT. This encodes CSAREPGRYNSPLHF.

This clonotype is medium-sized (0.01 to 0.1%). V usage is TRBV29-1 and J usage is TRBJ2-1; 13 positions match TRBD2. After removal of 5 bases from V and 9 bases from J, the junction contained 4 bases not matched to a gene. CDR1 and CDR2 (germline): SQVTM, ANQGSEA. The CDR3 has 13 amino acids. CDR3 in amino acids: CSVTSGRASEQFF. The CDR3 nucleotides read TGCAGCGTTACTAGCGGGAGGGCCAGTGAGCAGTTCTTC.

This clonotype has ten or more counts. This chain uses TRBV19 with TRBJ2-1, with D possibly called TRBD1 or TRBD2 (5 bases each). The CDR3 is 14 amino acids. Germline CDR1 and CDR2: LNHDA and SQIVND (reference sequence). Trimming removed 4 bases from V and 2 bases from J, with 9 bases in between. In DNA, the CDR3 is TGTGCCAGTAGTAAGGTGGGGGCCTACAATGAGCAGTTCTTC. Amino acid sequence: CASSKVGAYNEQFF.

This chain joins TRBV19 and TRBJ2-1; D is possibly TRBD1 or TRBD2 (5 bases each). Germline V gene data show CDR1 as LNHDA and CDR2 as SQIVND (reference sequence). Trimming took 1 base from V and 4 from J, leaving 11 bases between them. The length of the CDR3 is 15 residues. The CDR3 DNA reads as TGTGCCAGTAGTATAGTACTGGGACCGTACAATGAGCAGTTCTTC. Amino acid sequence: CASSIVLGPYNEQFF.

V gene TRBV24-1 combines with J gene TRBJ2-2; 9 bases line up with TRBD2. The germline V gene has CDR1 KGHDR and CDR2 SFDVKD. The V gene end was trimmed by 4 bases and the J gene end by 3 bases; junction bases not matched to a gene: 5. The CDR3 has 16 residues. The CDR3 protein is CATSDPIAGDTGELFF. DNA for the CDR3: TGTGCCACCAGTGACCCTATAGCGGGAGACACCGGGGAGCTGTTTTTT.

Many counts were recorded for this clonotype. The chain joins TRBV27 to TRBJ1-2; D not certain. Germline CDR1 is MNHEY and CDR2 is SMNVEV (reference sequence). Trimming pared 4 bases from V and 2 bases from J, leaving 8 bases between. This CDR3 has 13 residues. CDR3 loop: CASSYGENYGYTF. CDR3 nucleotide sequence: TGTGCCAGCAGTTATGGGGAGAACTATGGCTACACCTTC.

In this sample, this clonotype is medium-sized. The CDR3 nucleotides are TGTGCCAGCAGCCCAAAGGGACAGGGGAACACTGAAGCTTTCTTT. Translation gives CASSPKGQGNTEAFF. The genes are TRBV7-9 and TRBJ1-1; TRBD1 agrees at 9 bases. J gave up 1 base and V 5 bases, and 5 bases lay outside the gene matches. The CDR3 consists of 15 residues. Germline CDR1 and CDR2: SEHNR and FQNEAQ (reference sequence).

With respect to this clonotype: One end of the junction does not line up with germline, which may come from a read error. The J gene is TRBJ2-7, the V gene TRBV14; 7 positions agree with TRBD2. Germline values: CDR1 SGHDN, CDR2 FVKESK. The CDR3 has 13 amino acids. The CDR3 nucleotides read TGTGCCAGCAGCCGGGGGAGGGGAGAGGAGCAGTATTTC. Protein product: CASSRGRGEEQYF.

This clonotype has just one count. The J gene is TRBJ2-1, the V gene TRBV19; no clear D. Germline assignment: CDR1 LNHDA and CDR2 SQIVND (reference sequence). Trimming removed 3 bases at V and 2 bases at J, with 14 bases between. The CDR3 loop spans 16 amino acids. The CDR3 region is CASSIGEGWPYNEQFF. The CDR3 coding sequence is TGTGCCAGTAGTATTGGGGAAGGGTGGCCCTACAATGAGCAGTTCTTC. The variable domain in full, completed from reference TRBV19 and TRBJ2-1, reads DGGITQSPKYLFRKEGQNVTLSCEQNLNHDAMYWYRQDPGQGLRLIYYSQIVNDFQKGDIAEGYSVSREKKESFPLTVTSAQKNPTAFYLCASSIGEGWPYNEQFFGPGTRLTVL.

Judged by abundance, this clonotype is medium-sized. This chain links TRBV5-1 with TRBJ2-3; a weak D match, TRBD1 (6 bases). The CDR3 spans 15 residues. V gave up 6 bases and J gave up 1 base, with 15 bases separating them. CDR1 and CDR2 (germline): SGHRS, YFSETQ. DNA of the CDR3: TGCGCCAGCACCCGGGGCAGGGGCGGCACAGATACGCAGTATTTT. Its protein product is CASTRGRGGTDTQYF.

The rearrangement uses TRBV10-3 and TRBJ2-1, with 7 bases aligning to TRBD2. This CDR3 region has 17 residues. Trimming removed 2 bases from V and 0 bases from J; junction bases left unmatched: 7. CDR1 and CDR2 (germline): ENHRY, SYGVKD. CDR3: CAISEPGREVSYNEQFF. In DNA form, the CDR3 reads TGTGCCATCAGTGAGCCGGGACGGGAGGTCTCCTACAATGAGCAGTTCTTC.

Within the sample, this clonotype is medium-sized (0.01 to 0.1%). The chain combines TRBV12-3 or TRBV12-4 with TRBJ2-3; 10 bases are shared with TRBD2. V gave up 6 bases and J gave up 3 bases; unmatched junction bases: 6. CDR3 length: 15 residues. Here the CDR3 DNA reads TGTGCCAGCAGCGCCTGGACTAGCGGAACAGATACGCAGTATTTT. This translates into CASSAWTSGTDTQYF.